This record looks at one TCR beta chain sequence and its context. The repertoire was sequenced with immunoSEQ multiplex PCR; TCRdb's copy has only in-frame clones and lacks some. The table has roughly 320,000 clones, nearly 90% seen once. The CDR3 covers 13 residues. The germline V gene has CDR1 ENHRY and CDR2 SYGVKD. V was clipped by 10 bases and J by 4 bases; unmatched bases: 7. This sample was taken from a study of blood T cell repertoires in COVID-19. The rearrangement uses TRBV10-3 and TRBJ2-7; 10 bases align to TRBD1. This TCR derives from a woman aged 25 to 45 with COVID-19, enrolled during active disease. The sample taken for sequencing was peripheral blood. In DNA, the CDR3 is TGTGCCACAGGACAGGGGGAGGAATACGAGCAGTACTTC. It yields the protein CATGQGEEYEQYF.